The clone carrying this T cell receptor (beta chain) has a count of ten or more. Its antigen is as yet unknown. The source of the sample is a study of identical twins. The study's findings and limits: Zero-insertion results could be subject to partial confounding by invariant MAIT and iNKT cells. Cord blood beta clonotypes present at high abundance carried fewer insertions; no such pattern appeared in memory repertoires.

CDR1 and CDR2 (germline): SGHDT, YYEEEE. The CDR3 consists of 15 residues. After removal of 0 bases from V and 5 bases from J, the junction contained 6 bases not matched to a gene. TCRdb ran MiXCR on the 5' RACE reads and lists one entry per CDR3 protein. The sample carries over 600,000 distinct CDR3 sequences, over 20% recorded once. This sample also belongs to another study, concerning T cells expressing NK-cell markers. That study adds: Where several donors were concerned, these clonotypes also led the CD3+CD56-NKG2C+ fraction.

The source material was PBMCs. This chain joins TRBV5-6 and TRBJ2-5; 8 bases align to TRBD1. This receptor was identified in a woman aged 18 to 35 in good health. This CDR3 reads CASSLETGVLETQYF. The DNA of the CDR3 is TGTGCCAGCAGCTTGGAGACAGGGGTACTGGAGACCCAGTACTTC.